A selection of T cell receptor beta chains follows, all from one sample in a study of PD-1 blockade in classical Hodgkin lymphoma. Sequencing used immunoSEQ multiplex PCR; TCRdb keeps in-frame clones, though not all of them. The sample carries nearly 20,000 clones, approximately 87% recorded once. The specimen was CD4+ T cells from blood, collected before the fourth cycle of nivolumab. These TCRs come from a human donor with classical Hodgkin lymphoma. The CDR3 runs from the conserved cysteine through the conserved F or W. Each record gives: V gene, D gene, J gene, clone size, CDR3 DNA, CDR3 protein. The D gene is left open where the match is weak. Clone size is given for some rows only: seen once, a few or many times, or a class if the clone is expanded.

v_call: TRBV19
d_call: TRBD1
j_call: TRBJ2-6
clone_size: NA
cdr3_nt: TGTGCCAGTAGTATACGGACAGGGGGGACTGGGGCCAACGTCCTGACTTTC
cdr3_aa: CASSIRTGGTGANVLTF

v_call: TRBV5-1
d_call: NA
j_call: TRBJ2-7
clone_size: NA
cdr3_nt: TGCGCCAGCAGCTTGGATACCAACTCCTACGAGCAGTACTTC
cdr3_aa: CASSLDTNSYEQYF

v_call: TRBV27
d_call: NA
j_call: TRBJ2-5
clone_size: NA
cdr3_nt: TGTGCCAGCAGCCAGCGCGGTGGGACCCAGTACTTC
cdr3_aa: CASSQRGGTQYF

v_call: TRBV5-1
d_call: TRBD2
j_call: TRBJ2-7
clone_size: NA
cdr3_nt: TGCGCCAGCAGCGCGGGACTAGCGGGAGACTACGAGCAGTACTTC
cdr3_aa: CASSAGLAGDYEQYF

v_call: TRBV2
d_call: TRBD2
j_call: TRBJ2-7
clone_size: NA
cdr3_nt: TGTGCCAGCAGAGGGACTAGACTTAGAAACGAGCAGTACTTC
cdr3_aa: CASRGTRLRNEQYF

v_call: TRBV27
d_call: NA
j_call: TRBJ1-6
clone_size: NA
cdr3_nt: TGTGCCAGCAGTTTATTAGGTTGGGGCAGCTCCTATAATTCACCCCTCCACTTT
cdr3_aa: CASSLLGWGSSYNSPLHF

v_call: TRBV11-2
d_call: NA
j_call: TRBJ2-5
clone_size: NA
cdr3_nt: TGTGCCAGCAGCCAGGGACACTTTGTAATCGGGACCCAGTACTTC
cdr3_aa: CASSQGHFVIGTQYF

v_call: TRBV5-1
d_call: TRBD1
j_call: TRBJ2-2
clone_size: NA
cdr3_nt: TGCGCCAGCAGCTTTACAGGGGGCGCAGGCGGGGAGCTGTTTTTT
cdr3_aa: CASSFTGGAGGELFF

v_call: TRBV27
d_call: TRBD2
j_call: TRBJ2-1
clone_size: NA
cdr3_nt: TGTGCCAGCAGTTCCTTATCGTTTAGCGGGAGTGGTGAGCAGTTCTTC
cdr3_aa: CASSSLSFSGSGEQFF

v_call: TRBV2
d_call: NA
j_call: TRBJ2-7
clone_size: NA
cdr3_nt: TGTGCCAGCAGTCTTTTTGGGGCTTCCTACGAGCAGTACTTC
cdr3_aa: CASSLFGASYEQYF

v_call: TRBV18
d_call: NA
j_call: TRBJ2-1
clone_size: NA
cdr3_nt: TGTGCCAGCTCACCAACCTTGGTGTTGTTCAATGAGCAGTTCTTC
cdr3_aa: CASSPTLVLFNEQFF

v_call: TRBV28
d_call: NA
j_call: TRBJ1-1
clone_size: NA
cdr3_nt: TGTGCCAGCAGCTCAACCCCCGGAGCTTTCTTT
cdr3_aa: CASSSTPGAFF

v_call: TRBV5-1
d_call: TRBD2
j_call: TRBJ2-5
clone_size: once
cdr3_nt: TGCGCCAGCAGCCAAGGGACTAGCGGGATCCCACAAGAGACCCAGTACTTC
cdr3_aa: CASSQGTSGIPQETQYF

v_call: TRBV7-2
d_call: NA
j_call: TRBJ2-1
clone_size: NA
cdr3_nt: TGTGCCAGCAGTCTTAGAGCTGAGCAGTTCTTC
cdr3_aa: CASSLRAEQFF

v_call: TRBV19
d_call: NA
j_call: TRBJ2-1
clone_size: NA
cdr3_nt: TGTGCCAGTAGTATAGCCCTGACTAGTTTGGTGGGGCAGTTCTTC
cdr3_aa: CASSIALTSLVGQFF

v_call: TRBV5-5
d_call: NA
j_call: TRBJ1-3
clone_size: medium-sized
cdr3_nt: TGTGCCAGCAGCTTGCAACTTGGAAACACCATATATTTT
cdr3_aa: CASSLQLGNTIYF

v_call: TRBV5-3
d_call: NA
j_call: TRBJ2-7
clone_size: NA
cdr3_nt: TGTGCCAGAAGCTTGGGGCTACCCGTACTCTACGAGCAGTACTTC
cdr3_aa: CARSLGLPVLYEQYF

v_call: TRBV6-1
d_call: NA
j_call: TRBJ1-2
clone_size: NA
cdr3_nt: TGTGCCAGCAGTGACCCGGATTGGCTAGGTGGCTACACCTTC
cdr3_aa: CASSDPDWLGGYTF

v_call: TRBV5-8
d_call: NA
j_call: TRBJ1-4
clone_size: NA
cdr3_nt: TGTGCCAGCAGCCAGGTTCGGGGACGTGGTGAAAAACTGTTTTTT
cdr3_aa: CASSQVRGRGEKLFF

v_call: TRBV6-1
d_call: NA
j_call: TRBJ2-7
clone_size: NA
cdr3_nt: TGTGCCAGCAGTTATAACTACCTATCCTACGAGCAGTACTTC
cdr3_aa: CASSYNYLSYEQYF

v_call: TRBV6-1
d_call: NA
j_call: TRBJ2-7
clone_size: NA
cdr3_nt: TGTGCCAGCAGTGCGGGCACCTACGAGCAGTACTTC
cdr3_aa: CASSAGTYEQYF

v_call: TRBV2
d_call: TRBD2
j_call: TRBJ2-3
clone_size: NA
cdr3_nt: TGTGCCAGCATGAAGGCAGGACTAGCGGGAGGGCCGGATACGCAGTATTTT
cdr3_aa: CASMKAGLAGGPDTQYF

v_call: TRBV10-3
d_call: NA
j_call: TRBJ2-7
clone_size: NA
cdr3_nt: TGTGCCATCAGCATTGCCGGGAGCGAGCAGTACTTC
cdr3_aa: CAISIAGSEQYF

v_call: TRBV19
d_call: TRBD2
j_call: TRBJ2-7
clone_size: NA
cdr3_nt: TGTGCCAGTAGTATGACTAGCGGCTCCTACGAGCAGTACTTC
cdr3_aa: CASSMTSGSYEQYF

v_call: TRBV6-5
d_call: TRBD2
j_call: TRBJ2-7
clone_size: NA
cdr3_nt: TGTGCCAGCAGGGTAGCGGGAGATCGCTACGAGCAGTACTTC
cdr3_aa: CASRVAGDRYEQYF

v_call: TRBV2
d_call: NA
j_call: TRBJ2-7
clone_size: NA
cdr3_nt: TGTGCCAGCAAAATGGGACTGAGCTCCTACGAGCAGTACTTC
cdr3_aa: CASKMGLSSYEQYF

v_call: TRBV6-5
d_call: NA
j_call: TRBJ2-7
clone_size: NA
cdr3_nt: TGTGCCAGCAGATCCCTCGGGACGGTTGCCTACGAGCAGTACTTC
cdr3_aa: CASRSLGTVAYEQYF

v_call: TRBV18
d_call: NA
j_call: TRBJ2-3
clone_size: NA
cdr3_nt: TGTGCCAGCTCACCGGTTCCTAGCGCCACAGATACGCAGTATTTT
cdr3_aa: CASSPVPSATDTQYF